The 28 T cell receptor beta chains below were found in one sample sequenced in a study of T cells in Graves' hyperthyroidism and ophthalmopathy. Researchers took RNA transcripts and amplified the TCR beta CDR3 regions from them. The TCR CDR3 first-round RT-PCR relied on the HTBI primer set. TCRdb re-derived calls from the multiplex PCR reads in MiXCR, one entry per CDR3 protein. The sample has 300,000 to 350,000 distinct CDR3 sequences, around a fifth seen once. The sequencing sample was made of blood. The receptor set was obtained from a woman aged 50 to 65 with Graves' hyperthyroidism.

This clonotype came up many times. V usage is TRBV11-3 and J usage is TRBJ2-5; D ambiguous. Per germline, CDR1 SGHNT and CDR2 YENEEA. The CDR3 runs 12 residues. Trimming left V 6 bases short and J 2 bases short, with 7 bases between. The CDR3 DNA is TGTGCCAGCAGTTCAAGGCAAGAGACCCAGTACTTC. Translation: CASSSRQETQYF. Full variable domain (remainder filled in from reference TRBV11-3 and TRBJ2-5): EAGVVQSPRYKIIEKKQPVAFWCNPISGHNTLYWYLQNLGQGPELLIRYENEEAVDDSQLPKDRFSAERLKGVDSTLKIQPAELGDSAVYLCASSSRQETQYFGPGTRLLVL.

This clonotype appeared many times. The V call is TRBV13, the J call TRBJ1-2; no definite D call. The CDR3 covers 17 residues. CDR1 and CDR2 from the germline V gene are PRHDT and FYEKMQ (reference sequence). The V end was cut by 3 bases, the J end by 4 bases, with 21 bases between. The DNA of the CDR3 is TGTGCCAGCAGCTTTCTATCGCTGAAGGGTTTCCTCTATGGCTACACCTTC. Its translation is CASSFLSLKGFLYGYTF.

Ten or more counts support this clonotype. The chain carries TRBV7-6 and TRBJ2-5; 9 bases map to TRBD2. Germline trimming cut 6 bases from V and 5 bases from J; bases unmatched to any gene: 7. This CDR3 has 14 amino acids. Germline V CDR1 and CDR2: SGHVS, FNYEAQ. CDR3 DNA: TGTGCCAGCAGAGATAGCGGGGGTCAGGAGACCCAGTACTTC. As protein: CASRDSGGQETQYF.

This chain uses TRBV19 with TRBJ2-7; 9 bases line up with TRBD1. CDR1 LNHDA and CDR2 SQIVND come from the germline V gene (reference sequence). The CDR3 runs to 14 residues. Losses at the gene ends were 5 bases for V and 5 bases for J; bases not matched to a gene: 7. The CDR3 protein is CASSVGQGSDEQYF. The CDR3 coding sequence is TGTGCCAGTAGTGTGGGACAGGGCAGCGACGAGCAGTACTTC.

As concerns this clonotype: A much larger clone differs from this one at a single base, so this may be a read error. CDR3 in amino acids: CAISEQTGSSYEQYF. CDR3 nucleotide sequence: TGTGCCATCAGTGAACAGACTGGGAGCTCCTACGAGCAGTACTTC. V gene TRBV2 combines with J gene TRBJ2-7; TRBD2 is a possible D gene (5 bases). The V gene's germline CDR1 is SNHLY and CDR2 FYNNEI. CDR3 size: 15 residues.

The J gene is TRBJ2-1, the V gene TRBV9, with 10 bases lining up with TRBD2. V was pared by 3 bases and J by 8 bases, with 11 bases of the junction left unmatched. CDR1 is SGDLS and CDR2 is YYNGEE in the germline V gene. The CDR3 length is 16 residues. As DNA, the CDR3 is TGTGCCAGCAGCGCCGGCGGACTAGCGGTGGGCGATGAGCAGTTCTTC. This encodes CASSAGGLAVGDEQFF.

This clonotype was counted ten times or more. The chain carries TRBV27 and TRBJ2-3, with TRBD1 matching 8 bases. The CDR3 runs 15 residues. The V gene end was trimmed by 4 bases and the J gene end by 1 base; junction bases not matched to a gene: 4. Germline-derived CDR1 and CDR2 are MNHEY and SMNVEV (reference sequence). For the CDR3, the DNA is TGTGCCAGCAGTTATGGACAGGGAGGCACAGATACGCAGTATTTT. The encoded protein is CASSYGQGGTDTQYF.

This clonotype came up a few times. The genes are TRBV15 and TRBJ1-6; no firm D call. Trimming took 3 bases from V and 7 from J, leaving 4 bases between them. Germline V gene data show CDR1 as LNHNV and CDR2 as YYDKDF (reference sequence). The CDR3 spans 12 residues. As DNA, the CDR3 is TGTGCCACCAGCAGGGGGAATTCACCCCTCCACTTT. This sequence encodes CATSRGNSPLHF.

This chain uses TRBV2 with TRBJ2-2; D may be TRBD1 or TRBD2 (5 bases each). In germline, CDR1 is SNHLY, CDR2 FYNNEI. The CDR3 extends over 16 amino acids. V lost 2 bases and J lost 4, with 14 bases in between. Written as DNA, the CDR3 is TGTGCCAGCAGTGAACAGGGCCGTCGGGGCACCGGGGAGCTGTTTTTT. Its translation: CASSEQGRRGTGELFF.

In this sample, this clonotype turned up many times. Written as DNA, the CDR3 is TGTGCCAGCAGACCCGGCGACAGGGGGTACAATGAGCAGTTCTTC. Translated: CASRPGDRGYNEQFF. This chain links TRBV28 with TRBJ2-1; TRBD1 agrees at 9 bases. The CDR3 has 15 residues. The junction had 7 bases not matched to a gene; V was cut back by 6 bases and J by 4 bases. Germline V gene sequence: CDR1 MDHEN, CDR2 SYDVKM. Drawing the rest from reference TRBV28 and TRBJ2-1, the complete variable domain is DVKVTQSSRYLVKRTGEKVFLECVQDMDHENMFWYRQDPGLGLRLIYFSYDVKMKEKGDIPEGYSVSREKKERFSLILESASTNQTSMYLCASRPGDRGYNEQFFGPGTRLTVL.

This clonotype came up many times. The rearrangement uses TRBV3-1 and TRBJ1-6; no definite D call. The CDR3 covers 17 residues. Germline V gene lookup returns CDR1 LGHDT and CDR2 YNNKEL (reference sequence). Trimming shortened V by 4 bases and J by 0 bases, and 13 bases separated the two germline ends. CDR3 DNA: TGTGCCAGCAGCCCATTCCGACGGAGCTCCTATAATTCACCCCTCCACTTT. Protein product: CASSPFRRSSYNSPLHF. The full variable domain, completed using reference TRBV3-1 and TRBJ1-6, is DTAVSQTPKYLVTQMGNDKSIKCEQNLGHDTMYWYKQDSKKFLKIMFSYNNKELIINETVPNRFSPKSPDKAHLNLHINSLELGDSAVYFCASSPFRRSSYNSPLHFGNGTRLTVT.

With respect to this clonotype: A junction end diverges from the germline sequence, so it may reflect a read error. The chain links TRBV28 to TRBJ2-2; no definite D call. CDR1 and CDR2 (germline): MDHEN, SYDVKM. The CDR3 length is 12 residues. CDR3 sequence: CAISSISGELFF. The CDR3 DNA sequence: TGTGCCATCAGTTCAATAAGCGGGGAGCTGTTTTTT.

Ten or more counts support this clonotype. V is TRBV29-1 and J is TRBJ1-1, with D perhaps TRBD1 (5 bases). CDR1 SQVTM and CDR2 ANQGSEA come from the germline V gene. The V and J ends lost 4 bases and 0 bases respectively, with 15 bases between them. The CDR3 extends over 15 amino acids. The CDR3 DNA is TGCAGCGTTGGATCAGCAGGGTCCCTGAACACTGAAGCTTTCTTT. Its protein is CSVGSAGSLNTEAFF. Full variable domain (missing parts from reference TRBV29-1 and TRBJ1-1): SAVISQKPSRDICQRGTSLTIQCQVDSQVTMMFWYRQQPGQSLTLIATANQGSEATYESGFVIDKFPISRPNLTFSTLTVSNMSPEDSSIYLCSVGSAGSLNTEAFFGQGTRLTVV.

This clonotype showed up many times. The V gene is TRBV30, the J gene TRBJ2-2, with TRBD1 matching 7 bases. The CDR3 contains 13 residues. Looked up from germline, CDR1 is GTSNPN and CDR2 is SVGIG (reference sequence). The V segment lost 4 bases and the J segment 5 bases; nucleotides outside the gene matches: 4. The CDR3 coding sequence is TGTGCCTGGACTGCACAGGGGACCGGGGAGCTGTTTTTT. The encoded protein is CAWTAQGTGELFF.

This clonotype showed up many times. V gene TRBV6-5 combines with J gene TRBJ1-2; no clear D gene. The CDR3 extends over 13 amino acids. CDR1 and CDR2 from the germline V gene are MNHEY and SVGAGI. V was pared by 2 bases and J by 7 bases, with 11 bases between. The CDR3 DNA sequence: TGTGCCAGCAGTTACATGGGTGGTTCTGGCTACACCTTC. It specifies CASSYMGGSGYTF.

This clonotype was recorded at least ten times. The chain recombines TRBV6-1 with TRBJ1-2; D possibly corresponds to TRBD1 (6 bases). The V end lost 0 bases, the J end lost 4 bases, and 18 bases lay between the germline ends. This CDR3 contains 17 residues. The germline gives CDR1 MNHNS, CDR2 SASEGT. CDR3: CASSEAGRGAGGYGYTF. The CDR3 coding sequence is TGTGCCAGCAGTGAAGCGGGTAGGGGGGCCGGGGGCTATGGCTACACCTTC.

This clonotype was counted between two and nine times. This chain uses TRBV6-1 with TRBJ1-6; TRBD1 matches 7 bases. Germline lookup yields CDR1 MNHNS and CDR2 SASEGT. CDR3 length equals 14 residues. Trimming took 7 bases from V and 10 from J; bases not matched to a gene: 10. CDR3 nucleotides: TGTGCCAGCACAATGGGACAGCTTAGATCACCCCTCCACTTT. This codes for CASTMGQLRSPLHF.

This clonotype was seen ten or more times. J is TRBJ1-1 and V is TRBV3-1; D may be TRBD1 (6 bases). The V end was cut by 4 bases, the J end by 1 base, with 10 bases between. CDR1 LGHDT and CDR2 YNNKEL come from the germline V gene (reference sequence). CDR3 length: 14 amino acids. The CDR3 DNA is TGTGCCAGCAGCCGTACGACAGGGAACACTGAAGCTTTCTTT. Protein product: CASSRTTGNTEAFF. Full variable domain (rest looked up from reference TRBV3-1 and TRBJ1-1): DTAVSQTPKYLVTQMGNDKSIKCEQNLGHDTMYWYKQDSKKFLKIMFSYNNKELIINETVPNRFSPKSPDKAHLNLHINSLELGDSAVYFCASSRTTGNTEAFFGQGTRLTVV.

The chain links TRBV9 to TRBJ2-3, with 10 positions matching TRBD2. J was trimmed by 2 bases and V by 2 bases; bases with no gene match: 2. The V gene's germline CDR1 is SGDLS and CDR2 YYNGEE. The CDR3 sequence is 15 residues long. The CDR3 bases are TGTGCCAGCAGCGTCACTAGCGGGACCACAGATACGCAGTATTTT. Translated, it gives CASSVTSGTTDTQYF. Looking up the rest from reference TRBV9 and TRBJ2-3 gives the full variable domain: DSGVTQTPKHLITATGQRVTLRCSPRSGDLSVYWYQQSLDQGLQFLIQYYNGEERAKGNILERFSAQQFPDLHSELNLSSLELGDSALYFCASSVTSGTTDTQYFGPGTRLTVL.

The chain has TRBV25-1 and TRBJ2-3; D possibly corresponds to TRBD2 (6 bases). V was shortened by 7 bases and J by 4 bases, with 12 bases between the two germline ends. Germline assignment: CDR1 MGHDK and CDR2 SYGVNS. The length of the CDR3 is 13 residues. The CDR3 DNA reads TGTGCCAGCAACCTCGGGACTTCAGATACGCAGTATTTT. Amino acid sequence: CASNLGTSDTQYF.

This chain joins TRBV28 and TRBJ2-1; D gene ambiguous. Trimming removed 3 bases at V and 4 bases at J, with 13 bases between. The CDR3 is 15 residues long. Germline CDR1 reads MDHEN; CDR2 reads SYDVKM. CDR3 in DNA: TGTGCCAGCAGTTTTTTTAGAGTCGCTTACAATGAGCAGTTCTTC. Translation gives CASSFFRVAYNEQFF.

This clonotype was recorded at least ten times. This chain joins TRBV6-1 and TRBJ2-5; D is undetermined. The CDR3 consists of 13 residues. Germline V gives CDR1 MNHNS, CDR2 SASEGT. The ends were cut back, 6 bases at V and 5 bases at J, with 13 bases in the middle. This CDR3 is CASRIPLGETQYF. The DNA of the CDR3 is TGTGCCAGCAGAATCCCCCTCGGGGAGACCCAGTACTTC.

There are many counts of this clonotype. CDR3 in amino acids: CASSQEKFKGGYGYTF. DNA for the CDR3: TGTGCCAGCAGCCAAGAGAAATTTAAAGGTGGCTATGGCTACACCTTC. The chain joins TRBV3-1 to TRBJ1-2; the D is unclear. The CDR3 runs 16 residues. CDR1 and CDR2 (germline): LGHDT, YNNKEL (reference sequence). Between the trimmed V and J ends, which lost 0 bases and 4 bases, there was a span of 15 bases.

This clonotype was recorded at least ten times. Its ends do not fully match the called genes, so a read error is possible. In DNA, the CDR3 is TGCGCCAGCAGCGGAGGGCATAACGATGGCTACACCTTC. Residues: CASSGGHNDGYTF. The chain combines TRBV5-1 with TRBJ1-2, with D unclear. CDR3 size: 13 residues. Germline V gives CDR1 SGHRS, CDR2 YFSETQ.

Many counts were recorded for this clonotype. The chain carries TRBV20-1 and TRBJ2-3; TRBD1 matches 11 bases. With 1 base clipped from V and 2 bases from J, the junction kept 2 bases outside the gene matches. The CDR3 runs to 15 residues. Germline V gene sequence: CDR1 DFQATT, CDR2 SNEGSKA (reference sequence). The CDR3 DNA is TGCAGTGCTAGAGGGACAGGGGGCATCACAGATACGCAGTATTTT. This gives the protein CSARGTGGITDTQYF.

This clonotype occurred many times. The gene calls are TRBV2 and TRBJ1-1; D gene unclear. This CDR3 region has 13 residues. Trimming left V 6 bases short and J 1 base short, with 9 bases between. Germline CDR1 and CDR2: SNHLY and FYNNEI. CDR3 residues: CASRRTANTEAFF. In nucleotides, the CDR3 is TGTGCCAGCAGGAGGACCGCGAACACTGAAGCTTTCTTT.

The genes are TRBV20-1 and TRBJ2-3; 8 bases are shared with TRBD2. The V segment lost 3 bases and the J segment 5 bases; nucleotides outside the gene matches: 7. CDR1 and CDR2 from the germline V gene are DFQATT and SNEGSKA (reference sequence). This CDR3 is built from 14 residues. CDR3 DNA: TGCAGTGCTAGTACGGGGGGGCCGCGAGATACGCAGTATTTT. It yields the protein CSASTGGPRDTQYF.

The chain uses TRBV30 and TRBJ2-7, with TRBD1 matching 7 bases. V lost 0 bases to trimming and J lost 0 bases; unmatched junction nucleotides: 5. The germline CDR1 and CDR2 sequences are GTSNPN and SVGIG (reference sequence). This CDR3 is built from 15 residues. This CDR3 reads CAWSVPGGNSYEQYF. The CDR3 bases are TGTGCCTGGAGTGTACCAGGGGGTAACTCCTACGAGCAGTACTTC.